These T cell receptor beta chains were read from a single sample in a study of T cells in tumors after PD-1 blockade. Repertoires were generated with immunoSEQ multiplex PCR, while TCRdb's copy carries only in-frame clones and drops some. The sample has fewer than 35,000 clones, more than 70% seen once. This specimen consisted of PBMCs, obtained before anti-PD-1 treatment. These receptor sequences come from a human donor with basal cell carcinoma. Each CDR3 is given with its conserved first and last residue. Each record gives: V gene, J gene, D gene, clone size, CDR3 DNA, CDR3 protein. D genes are given only for firm matches. The size of a clone is reported for some rows only, either as once, few or many, or as a class for expanded clones.

V gene: TRBV9; J gene: TRBJ2-3; D gene: TRBD2; clone size: many; CDR3 DNA: TGTGCCAGCAGCGTGAGCGGGAGTGGGACAGATACGCAGTATTTT; CDR3 protein: CASSVSGSGTDTQYF
V gene: TRBV5-1; J gene: TRBJ2-7; D gene: TRBD2; clone size: -; CDR3 DNA: TGCGCCAGCAGCTTTTCCGGCTCCCCTAGCGGGAGGATCAGGTACGAGCAGTACTTC; CDR3 protein: CASSFSGSPSGRIRYEQYF
V gene: TRBV6-5; J gene: TRBJ1-1; D gene: TRBD1; clone size: few; CDR3 DNA: TGTGCCAGCAGTACCGGGACAGGGGAAGCTTTCTTT; CDR3 protein: CASSTGTGEAFF
V gene: TRBV13; J gene: TRBJ1-1; D gene: TRBD1; clone size: -; CDR3 DNA: TGTGCCAGCAGCTCAAACTACCGGAAGGACAGGGGGTCTGAAGCTTTCTTT; CDR3 protein: CASSSNYRKDRGSEAFF
V gene: TRBV30; J gene: TRBJ1-2; D gene: -; clone size: -; CDR3 DNA: TGTGCCTGGAGTGTACAAGGGGCCTATGGCTACACCTTC; CDR3 protein: CAWSVQGAYGYTF
V gene: TRBV3-1/TRBV3-2; J gene: TRBJ2-1; D gene: TRBD2; clone size: -; CDR3 DNA: TGTGCCAGCAGCCCGTCCCGTAGCGGGAAATCACAGTTCTTC; CDR3 protein: CASSPSRSGKSQFF
V gene: TRBV28; J gene: TRBJ1-5; D gene: -; clone size: once; CDR3 DNA: TGTGCCAGCAGTTTAATTCGCCGAAATCAGCCCCAGCATTTT; CDR3 protein: CASSLIRRNQPQHF
V gene: TRBV28; J gene: TRBJ1-2; D gene: -; clone size: -; CDR3 DNA: TGTGCCAGCAGTGCCCTTGGATCTGGCTACTATGGCTACACCTTC; CDR3 protein: CASSALGSGYYGYTF
V gene: TRBV29-1; J gene: TRBJ1-1; D gene: TRBD1; clone size: -; CDR3 DNA: TGCAGCGTTGGACAGGGTTCCAGGAACACTGAAGCTTTCTTT; CDR3 protein: CSVGQGSRNTEAFF
V gene: TRBV12-3/TRBV12-4; J gene: TRBJ2-2; D gene: -; clone size: -; CDR3 DNA: TGTGCCAGCGGGTTAACCGGGGAGCTGTTTTTT; CDR3 protein: CASGLTGELFF
V gene: TRBV27; J gene: TRBJ2-3; D gene: TRBD2; clone size: -; CDR3 DNA: TGTGCCAGCAGTTTGGGTCTAGCGGGACCCGGGGCAGATACGCAGTATTTT; CDR3 protein: CASSLGLAGPGADTQYF
V gene: TRBV19; J gene: TRBJ2-3; D gene: -; clone size: -; CDR3 DNA: TGTGCCAGTAGTCCCAAACCCGGGGCAGATACGCAGTATTTT; CDR3 protein: CASSPKPGADTQYF
V gene: TRBV30; J gene: TRBJ1-5; D gene: -; clone size: once; CDR3 DNA: TGTGCCTGGAGTGGGGACGGCGGTTTGGCGTCCCAGCATTTT; CDR3 protein: CAWSGDGGLASQHF
V gene: TRBV28; J gene: TRBJ2-5; D gene: TRBD1; clone size: -; CDR3 DNA: TGTGCCAGCAGTTTAGCGGGACAGGGGGCAGTGAGAGAGACCCAGTACTTC; CDR3 protein: CASSLAGQGAVRETQYF
V gene: TRBV28; J gene: TRBJ1-2; D gene: TRBD1; clone size: few; CDR3 DNA: TGTGCCAGCAGACTTGGACAGGGGTATGGCTACACCTTC; CDR3 protein: CASRLGQGYGYTF
V gene: TRBV6-5; J gene: TRBJ2-1; D gene: TRBD2; clone size: once; CDR3 DNA: TGTGCCAGCAGGGCACTAGCGGGGGGACACAATGAGCAGTTCTTC; CDR3 protein: CASRALAGGHNEQFF
V gene: TRBV7-8; J gene: TRBJ2-7; D gene: -; clone size: -; CDR3 DNA: TGTGCCAGCAGCTTCGGGGCTAATTACGAGCAGTACTTC; CDR3 protein: CASSFGANYEQYF
V gene: TRBV7-3; J gene: TRBJ2-1; D gene: -; clone size: -; CDR3 DNA: TGTGCCAGCAGCTTAACCCGACTCAATGAGCAGTTCTTC; CDR3 protein: CASSLTRLNEQFF
V gene: TRBV7-2; J gene: TRBJ2-5; D gene: -; clone size: -; CDR3 DNA: TGTGCCAGCAGCATTAACGGGGGCGGTGAGACCCAGTACTTC; CDR3 protein: CASSINGGGETQYF
V gene: TRBV4-3; J gene: TRBJ2-1; D gene: TRBD1; clone size: -; CDR3 DNA: TGCGCCAGCAGCCCCCGTCCGGACAGGGGGGCCTCCTACAATGAGCAGTTCTTC; CDR3 protein: CASSPRPDRGASYNEQFF
V gene: TRBV7-2; J gene: TRBJ2-5; D gene: -; clone size: few; CDR3 DNA: TGTGCCAGCAGCTTAGCGGGGATGGGAGAGACCCAGTACTTC; CDR3 protein: CASSLAGMGETQYF
V gene: TRBV27; J gene: TRBJ2-3; D gene: TRBD2; clone size: -; CDR3 DNA: TGTGCCAGCAGTATAGCGGGTGCAGATACGCAGTATTTT; CDR3 protein: CASSIAGADTQYF